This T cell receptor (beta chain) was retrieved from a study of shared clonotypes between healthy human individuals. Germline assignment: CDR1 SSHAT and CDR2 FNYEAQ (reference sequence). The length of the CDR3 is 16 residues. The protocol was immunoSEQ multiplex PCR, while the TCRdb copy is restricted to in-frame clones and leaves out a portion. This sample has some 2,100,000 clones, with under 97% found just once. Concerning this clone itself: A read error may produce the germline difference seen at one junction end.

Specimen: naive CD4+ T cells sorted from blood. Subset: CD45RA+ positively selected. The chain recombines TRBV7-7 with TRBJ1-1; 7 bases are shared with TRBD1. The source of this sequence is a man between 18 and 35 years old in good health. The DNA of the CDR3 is TGTGCTAGCAGCTTGAACAGGGGCTACATGAACACTGAAGCTTTCTTT. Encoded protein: CASSLNRGYMNTEAFF.